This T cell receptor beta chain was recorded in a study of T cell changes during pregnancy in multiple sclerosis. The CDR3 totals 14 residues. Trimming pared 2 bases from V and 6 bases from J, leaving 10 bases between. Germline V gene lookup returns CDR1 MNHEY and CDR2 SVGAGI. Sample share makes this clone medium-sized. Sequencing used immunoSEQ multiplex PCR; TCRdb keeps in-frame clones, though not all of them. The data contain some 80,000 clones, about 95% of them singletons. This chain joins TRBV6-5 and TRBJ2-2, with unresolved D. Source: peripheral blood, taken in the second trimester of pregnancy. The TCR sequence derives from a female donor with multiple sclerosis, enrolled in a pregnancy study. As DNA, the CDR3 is TGTGCCAGCAGTTACGGCTCAGTCGCCGGGGAGCTGTTTTTT. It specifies CASSYGSVAGELFF.